Listed below are T cell receptor beta chains from one sample, sequenced in a study of cytomegalovirus exposure and HLA in healthy donors. Method: immunoSEQ multiplex PCR; TCRdb's copy keeps in-frame clones and lacks some. The sample has around 74,000 clones; the top ten hold approximately 4.2%. Sequenced sample: PBMCs. Every receptor here comes from a man aged 25 to 40 in good health and CMV-seronegative. CDR3s include the opening cysteine and the closing phenylalanine or tryptophan. D genes are given only for firm matches.

D gene	J gene	CDR3 length	V gene	CDR3 protein	CDR3 DNA
TRBD1	TRBJ2-7	13	TRBV29-1	CSVRTGGSYEQYF	TGCAGCGTTCGGACAGGGGGCTCCTACGAGCAGTACTTC
TRBD1	TRBJ1-2	16	TRBV2	CASSYPPGQGDYGYTF	TGTGCCAGCTCTTACCCTCCGGGACAGGGTGACTATGGCTACACCTTC
NA	TRBJ1-5	15	TRBV5-1	CASSLEGQGHQPQHF	TGCGCCAGCAGCTTGGAGGGGCAGGGGCATCAGCCCCAGCATTTT
TRBD1	TRBJ1-3	16	TRBV4-2	CASSQATTGEANTIYF	TGTGCCAGCAGCCAAGCCACGACAGGGGAAGCAAACACCATATATTTT
TRBD1	TRBJ1-1	11	TRBV29-1	CSAYRGQVAFF	TGCAGCGCGTACAGGGGGCAAGTAGCTTTCTTT
NA	TRBJ1-1	15	TRBV5-4	CASSLAVQGTLEAFF	TGTGCCAGCAGCTTGGCCGTCCAGGGGACACTAGAAGCTTTCTTT
NA	TRBJ1-5	15	TRBV9	CASSVGGSGDQPQHF	TGTGCCAGCAGCGTAGGGGGGTCAGGGGATCAGCCCCAGCATTTT
TRBD1	TRBJ2-4	17	TRBV19	CASSIYGRDRVKNIQYF	TGTGCCAGTAGTATATATGGACGGGACAGGGTCAAAAACATTCAGTACTTC
TRBD1	TRBJ1-2	14	TRBV6-5	CASARQGANYGYTF	TGTGCCAGCGCCCGACAGGGAGCTAACTATGGCTACACCTTC
NA	TRBJ2-1	15	TRBV5-5	CASSLAASSYNEQFF	TGTGCCAGCAGCTTAGCGGCGAGCTCCTACAATGAGCAGTTCTTC
NA	TRBJ1-1	13	TRBV10-3	CAIRSGLEVEAFF	TGTGCCATCAGATCGGGACTCGAGGTAGAAGCTTTCTTT
TRBD1	TRBJ2-7	13	TRBV18	CASSEGQTYEQYF	TGTGCCAGCTCAGAGGGACAGACCTACGAGCAGTACTTC
TRBD2	TRBJ2-5	15	TRBV5-4	CASSSRTSAQETQYF	TGTGCCAGCAGCTCGCGGACTAGCGCCCAAGAGACCCAGTACTTC
NA	TRBJ2-4	15	TRBV30	CAWSPPGVAKNIQYF	TGTGCCTGGAGTCCCCCGGGGGTGGCCAAAAACATTCAGTACTTC
TRBD1	TRBJ2-5	15	TRBV15	CATSPGTAPQETQYF	TGTGCCACCAGCCCCGGGACAGCACCCCAAGAGACCCAGTACTTC
NA	TRBJ1-2	14	TRBV6-1	CASSEGDTLYGYTF	TGTGCCAGCAGTGAAGGGGACACCCTCTATGGCTACACCTTC
NA	TRBJ2-5	18	TRBV5-1	CASSLVPYEASSRETQYF	TGCGCTTCCAGCTTGGTTCCCTACGAGGCCAGTTCCCGGGAGACCCAGTACTTC
NA	TRBJ1-1	11	TRBV6-1	CASTRNTEAFF	TGTGCCAGCACCAGAAACACTGAAGCTTTCTTT
NA	TRBJ1-5	13	TRBV7-6	CASSFGADQPQHF	TGTGCCAGCAGCTTTGGGGCGGACCAGCCCCAGCATTTT
TRBD1	TRBJ2-5	15	TRBV25-1	CASSVTTGGPFPQYF	TGTGCCAGCAGTGTTACGACAGGGGGCCCGTTCCCCCAGTACTTC
NA	TRBJ1-5	15	TRBV2	CASSALTGKLQPQHF	TGTGCCAGCAGCGCCCTTACAGGGAAGCTTCAGCCCCAGCATTTT
NA	TRBJ2-5	14	TRBV5-6	CASSVKPGMETQYF	TGTGCCAGCAGCGTCAAGCCCGGTATGGAGACCCAGTACTTC
TRBD2	TRBJ2-7	15	TRBV7-8	CASSSPGGSSYEQYF	TGTGCCAGCAGCTCGCCCGGGGGGAGCTCCTACGAGCAGTACTTC
TRBD2	TRBJ2-3	16	TRBV11-3	CASSLRRLAVADTQYF	TGTGCCAGCAGCTTAAGGCGACTAGCGGTCGCAGATACGCAGTATTTT
TRBD1	TRBJ1-5	12	TRBV18	CASSPAGGPQHF	TGTGCCAGCTCACCAGCAGGGGGGCCCCAGCATTTT
NA	TRBJ1-5	14	TRBV2	CASIGSRDEQPQHF	TGTGCCAGCATAGGATCCAGGGATGAACAGCCCCAGCATTTT
NA	TRBJ1-1	14	TRBV18	CASSPRVYNTEAFF	TGTGCCAGCTCACCCCGGGTTTATAACACTGAAGCTTTCTTT
NA	TRBJ2-3	14	TRBV9	CASSEHRDMNTQYF	TGTGCCAGCAGCGAACACAGGGACATGAATACGCAGTATTTT
TRBD1	TRBJ2-1	15	TRBV6-1	CASPNPDRPDNEQFF	TGTGCCAGTCCCAACCCGGACAGGCCCGACAATGAGCAGTTCTTC
NA	TRBJ2-1	14	TRBV18	CASSPPSVNNEQFF	TGTGCCAGCTCACCACCGTCGGTCAACAATGAGCAGTTCTTC
NA	TRBJ2-5	14	TRBV6-5	CASSYSAPQETQYF	TGTGCCAGCAGTTACTCAGCGCCTCAAGAGACCCAGTACTTC
TRBD1	TRBJ1-5	14	TRBV7-9	CASSQTGANQPQHF	TGTGCCAGCAGCCAAACAGGGGCAAATCAGCCCCAGCATTTT
TRBD2	TRBJ2-1	16	TRBV4-1	CASSQDAGGENNEQFF	TGCGCCAGCAGCCAAGATGCGGGGGGCGAAAACAATGAGCAGTTCTTC
TRBD2	TRBJ2-1	16	TRBV4-2	CASSGRLAGGGDEQFF	TGTGCCAGCAGCGGACGACTAGCGGGAGGAGGCGATGAGCAGTTCTTC
TRBD2	TRBJ2-1	20	TRBV10-2	CASRKTTSGSTFPPNNEQFF	TGCGCCAGCAGGAAAACGACTAGCGGGAGTACATTCCCCCCGAACAATGAGCAGTTCTTC
TRBD2	TRBJ2-5	15	TRBV6-4	CASSEGGGAQETQYF	TGTGCCAGCAGTGAAGGCGGGGGGGCGCAAGAGACCCAGTACTTC
TRBD1	TRBJ2-7	14	TRBV2	CASSNRGHSYEQYF	TGTGCCAGCAGCAACAGGGGGCACTCCTACGAGCAGTACTTC
TRBD1	TRBJ2-7	16	TRBV7-9	CASSPGEGQGFYEQYF	TGTGCCAGCAGCCCAGGGGAAGGACAGGGGTTTTACGAGCAGTACTTC
NA	TRBJ2-2	12	TRBV7-9	CVTGLSPGELFF	TGTGTCACCGGGTTGAGTCCCGGGGAGCTGTTTTTT
NA	TRBJ2-5	14	TRBV4-1	CASSQARGLGTQYF	TGCGCCAGCAGCCAAGCTAGGGGATTGGGGACCCAGTACTTC
TRBD2	TRBJ2-1	13	TRBV7-9	CASSFSAGYEQFF	TGTGCCAGCAGCTTTTCAGCGGGGTATGAGCAGTTCTTC
TRBD1	TRBJ1-4	15	TRBV28	CASSFWGTGGEKLFF	TGTGCCAGCAGTTTCTGGGGGACAGGGGGTGAAAAACTGTTTTTT
NA	TRBJ1-2	15	TRBV29-1	CSVVGGVGEGYGYTF	TGCAGCGTTGTAGGGGGGGTGGGTGAGGGCTATGGCTACACCTTC
NA	TRBJ2-1	15	TRBV27	CASSVDWGTYNEQFF	TGTGCCAGCAGCGTTGATTGGGGCACATACAATGAGCAGTTCTTC
TRBD1	TRBJ2-5	15	TRBV2	CASSYGTEPQETQYF	TGTGCCAGCAGTTACGGGACAGAACCTCAAGAGACCCAGTACTTC
NA	TRBJ1-6	15	TRBV4-2	CASSRGMGAESPLHF	TGTGCCAGCAGCCGTGGTATGGGGGCTGAATCACCCCTCCACTTT
TRBD2	TRBJ2-5	15	TRBV5-1	CASSLGAGAWETQYF	TGCGCCAGCAGCTTGGGAGCGGGAGCGTGGGAGACCCAGTACTTC
NA	TRBJ1-1	11	TRBV28	CASSFQEEAFF	TGTGCCAGCAGTTTCCAAGAGGAAGCTTTCTTT
NA	TRBJ2-7	16	TRBV18	CASSPPGAGPSYEQYF	TGTGCCAGCTCACCTCCCGGGGCGGGGCCATCCTACGAGCAGTACTTC
NA	TRBJ2-7	19	TRBV6-8	CASIPVYSYEGGGAYEQYF	TGTGCCAGCATCCCGGTTTATTCGTACGAGGGGGGAGGGGCATACGAGCAGTACTTC
NA	TRBJ1-1	14	TRBV9	CASSPTGQNTEAFF	TGTGCCAGCAGCCCCACAGGTCAGAACACTGAAGCTTTCTTT
TRBD1	TRBJ2-5	14	TRBV7-2	CASSLARQGWTQYF	TGTGCCAGCAGCTTAGCAAGACAGGGGTGGACCCAGTACTTC
TRBD2	TRBJ2-7	17	TRBV4-2	CASSSTELAGLTYEQYF	TGTGCCAGCAGCTCTACCGAACTAGCGGGATTAACATACGAGCAGTACTTC
NA	TRBJ2-5	17	TRBV7-8	CASRLGPGRSYRETQYF	TGTGCCAGCAGACTAGGGCCGGGGAGGTCCTACCGGGAGACCCAGTACTTC
TRBD2	TRBJ2-7	15	TRBV4-3	CASSQGLAGVLEQYF	TGCGCCAGCAGCCAGGGGCTAGCGGGGGTGCTCGAGCAGTACTTC